This T cell receptor beta chain originates from a study of cytomegalovirus exposure and HLA in healthy donors. This PCR relied on a set of 60 Vbeta primers and 13 Jbeta primers. Methods used by the authors: Some 80 million unique TCR beta chains, some 9.9 million shared, were counted in a later analysis. The repertoire was sequenced with immunoSEQ multiplex PCR; TCRdb's copy has only in-frame clones and lacks some. That table gives V, J and clone size, and the DNA gave D and trimming. This table has around 150,000 clones, 68% appearing once. General study findings and limits: The study carried out a later analysis of TCR beta sequences. It associated some 17,000 of them with specific HLA alleles at a false discovery rate of 0.05. Rare TCR sequences predominated, though certain public TCRs were found in many donors.

Comment on this clone: What it binds is unknown.

There are 15 residues in the CDR3. Germline V gives CDR1 KGHSH, CDR2 LQKENI. Unmatched junction bases numbered 6, after V lost 3 bases and J lost 4 bases. The chain uses TRBV18 and TRBJ2-1; 7 positions match TRBD1. The sequencing sample was made of PBMCs. This TCR was sampled from a man aged 50-60 years in good health and CMV-seronegative. CDR3 DNA: TGTGCCAGCTCACCGACCGGGACAGCTTACAATGAGCAGTTCTTC. Translated, it gives CASSPTGTAYNEQFF. Variable domain in full (rest from reference TRBV18 and TRBJ2-1): NAGVMQNPRHLVRRRGQEARLRCSPMKGHSHVYWYRQLPEEGLKFMVYLQKENIIDESGMPKERFSAEFPKEGPSILRIQQVVRGDSAAYFCASSPTGTAYNEQFFGPGTRLTVL.